This entry is about one T cell receptor beta chain. Its antigen is currently unknown. These data come from a study of blood T cells in healthy people across ages. Then a second PCR, running roughly 7 to 12 cycles, was carried out with a sample-barcoded 5' primer and a J-beta primer mix. Each cDNA molecule, via a template-switch adaptor with 12 random nucleotides, was tagged. TCRdb itself ran the 5' RACE reads through MiXCR, one entry per CDR3 protein. The sample holds roughly 2 million distinct CDR3 sequences; approximately 50% are singletons and the top ten take less than 2.5%. General study results and limits: Both higher diversity and more naive CD4+ cells marked long-lived donors when set against aged donors. Unsorted PBMC material precluded a definitive naive versus antigen-experienced comparison.

The CDR3 has 17 residues. Trimming took 3 bases from V and 4 from J, leaving 19 bases between them. Material: blood. The chain carries TRBV12-3 or TRBV12-4 and TRBJ1-3; D is uncertain. This receptor was taken from a woman between 40 and 55 years old in good health. This chain's CDR3 is CASSFGVTFLEGNTIYF. CDR3 nucleotides: TGTGCCAGCAGTTTTGGTGTCACGTTTTTGGAAGGAAACACCATATATTTT.